What follows are 10 T cell receptor beta chains derived from one specimen sequenced in a study of cytomegalovirus exposure and HLA in healthy donors. Primers: 60 Vbeta forward and 13 Jbeta reverse. Repertoires were generated with immunoSEQ multiplex PCR, while TCRdb's copy carries only in-frame clones and drops some. The data show nearly 95,000 clones, 7.6% seen once. Sequencing input: PBMCs. All receptors derive from a man aged 45-60 years in good health and CMV-seronegative.

This sequence joins TRBV19 and TRBJ2-1, with 12 nucleotides matching TRBD2. Germline V gene data show CDR1 as LNHDA and CDR2 as SQIVND (reference sequence). Trimming took 6 bases from V and 2 from J; bases not matched to a gene: 11. The CDR3 sequence is 18 residues long. The CDR3 here is CASRMGLAGGGTYNEQFF. The CDR3, as DNA: TGTGCCAGTAGGATGGGGCTAGCGGGAGGGGGAACCTACAATGAGCAGTTCTTC.

This clone was counted only a few times. CDR3 in amino acids: CASTEEQKSPLHF. In DNA, the CDR3 is TGTGCCAGCACCGAGGAGCAGAAATCACCCCTCCACTTT. J is TRBJ1-6 and V is TRBV2, with D unclear. Germline assignment: CDR1 SNHLY and CDR2 FYNNEI. V lost 7 bases and J lost 10, with 14 bases in between. There are 13 residues in the CDR3.

This clone has just a few counts. The J gene is TRBJ2-5, the V gene TRBV10-2; D is undetermined. V lost 4 bases and J lost 2, with 5 bases in between. Germline CDR1 WSHSY, CDR2 SAAADI. The CDR3 is 12 residues long. The CDR3 loop reads CASSGDQETQYF. The CDR3 bases are TGCGCCAGCAGTGGAGATCAAGAGACCCAGTACTTC.

This clone has only a few counts. This chain uses TRBV5-1 with TRBJ1-2; D remains ambiguous. The CDR3 totals 13 residues. The germline V gene has CDR1 SGHRS and CDR2 YFSETQ. V was clipped by 4 bases and J by 0 bases, with 7 bases between them. The CDR3 region has the DNA TGCGCCAGCAGCGCGGCTTCTAACTATGGCTACACCTTC. Its protein product is CASSAASNYGYTF.

The chain has TRBV7-9 and TRBJ2-2, with a weak D call TRBD2 (5 bases). V dropped 7 bases and J dropped 4 bases, with 13 bases sitting between them. CDR1 SEHNR and CDR2 FQNEAQ come from the germline V gene (reference sequence). The CDR3 length is 14 residues. As DNA, the CDR3 is TGTGCCAGCACTTACTCGGGGATCACCGGGGAGCTGTTTTTT. As protein: CASTYSGITGELFF.

The chain's CDR3 is CASSLGQGRNTEAFF. DNA for the CDR3: TGCGCCAGCAGCTTGGGACAGGGGAGGAACACTGAAGCTTTCTTT. The chain is built from TRBV5-1 and TRBJ1-1; 8 bases agree with TRBD1. Germline V gene lookup returns CDR1 SGHRS and CDR2 YFSETQ. The CDR3 covers 15 residues. The V segment lost 0 bases and the J segment 1 base; nucleotides outside the gene matches: 2.

This rearrangement joins TRBV5-5 to TRBJ1-1, with a weak D call TRBD1 (6 bases). The ends were cut back, 3 bases at V and 3 bases at J, with 12 bases in the middle. CDR1 SGHKS and CDR2 YYEKEE come from the germline V gene (reference sequence). This CDR3 is built from 14 residues. Here the CDR3 reads CASSYRVWDTEAFF. The CDR3 DNA reads as TGTGCCAGCAGCTACAGGGTTTGGGACACTGAAGCTTTCTTT.

Concerning this clone: This specimen includes other DNA sequences encoding the same CDR3. The chain is built from TRBV28 and TRBJ1-5; D is undetermined. Germline CDR1 MDHEN, CDR2 SYDVKM. V lost 1 base and J lost 2, with 9 bases in between. The CDR3 length is 15 residues. CDR3 sequence: CASSLSLAGNQPQHF. In DNA, the CDR3 is TGTGCCAGCAGTTTATCGTTGGCAGGCAATCAGCCCCAGCATTTT.

The rearrangement links TRBV5-1 to TRBJ2-2; D unresolved. From germline, CDR1 is SGHRS and CDR2 YFSETQ. The CDR3 length is 16 residues. The germline V and J ends were trimmed by 0 bases and 4 bases, with 13 bases remaining between them. Written as DNA, the CDR3 is TGCGCCAGCAGCTTGGGGTGGAGAGGTCGCACCGGGGAGCTGTTTTTT. Amino acids: CASSLGWRGRTGELFF.

The chain uses TRBV7-2 and TRBJ1-1; D gene unclear. The ends were cut back, 5 bases at V and 6 bases at J, with 13 bases in the middle. The germline V gene has CDR1 SGHTA and CDR2 FQGNSA. The CDR3 spans 13 residues. The CDR3 protein is CASSPPGVPEAFF. CDR3 in DNA: TGTGCCAGCAGCCCCCCCGGGGTCCCTGAAGCTTTCTTT.